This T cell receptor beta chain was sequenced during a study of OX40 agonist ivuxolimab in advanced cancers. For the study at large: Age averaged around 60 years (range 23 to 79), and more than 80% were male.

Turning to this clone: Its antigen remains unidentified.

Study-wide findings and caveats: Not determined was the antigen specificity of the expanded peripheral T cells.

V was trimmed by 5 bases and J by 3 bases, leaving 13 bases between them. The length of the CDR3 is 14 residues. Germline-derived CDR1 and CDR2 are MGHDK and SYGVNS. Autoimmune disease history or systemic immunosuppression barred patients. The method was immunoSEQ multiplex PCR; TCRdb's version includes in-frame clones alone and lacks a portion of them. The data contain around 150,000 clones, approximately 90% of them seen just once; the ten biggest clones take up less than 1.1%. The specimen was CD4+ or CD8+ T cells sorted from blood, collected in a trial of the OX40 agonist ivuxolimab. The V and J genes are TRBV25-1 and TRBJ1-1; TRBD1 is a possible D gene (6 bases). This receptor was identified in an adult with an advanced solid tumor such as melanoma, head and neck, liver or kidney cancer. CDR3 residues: CASSRGQYYTEAFF. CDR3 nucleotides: TGTGCCAGCAGTCGGGGGCAGTATTACACTGAAGCTTTCTTT.